What follows are 17 T cell receptor beta chains derived from one specimen sequenced in a study of CD8+CD57+ T cells in acquired aplastic anemia. In patients chosen for sequencing, flow cytometry had shown CD8+CD57+ cell expansion. Genomic DNA, the template, was used for profiling of the TCR beta VDJ and CDR3. TCRdb recomputed calls from the reads with MiXCR, one row per CDR3 protein. Of more than 150,000 distinct CDR3 sequences in the sample, less than 60% were seen once. Specimen: sorted CD4+, CD8+, or CD8+CD57+ T cells (not recorded which) from PBMCs. All receptors derive from a human donor with aplastic anemia.

This clonotype was recorded at least ten times. The chain recombines TRBV20-1 with TRBJ1-1; D unresolved. Trimming removed 3 bases at V and 4 bases at J, with 6 bases between. The CDR3 has 11 amino acids. Germline V gene sequence: CDR1 DFQATT, CDR2 SNEGSKA (reference sequence). The CDR3 loop reads CSARGSTEAFF. DNA of the CDR3: TGCAGTGCTAGGGGCAGCACTGAAGCTTTCTTT.

The chain recombines TRBV6-1 with TRBJ2-7; D tentatively reads TRBD1 or TRBD2 (6 bases each). CDR1 is MNHNS and CDR2 is SASEGT in the germline V gene. V was pared by 4 bases and J by 0 bases, with 13 bases between. The CDR3 has 15 residues. CDR3 bases: TGTGCCAGCAGTGTTGGGGGGCCCCCCTCCTACGAGCAGTACTTC. It encodes CASSVGGPPSYEQYF.

The V call is TRBV15, the J call TRBJ2-7, with 9 nucleotides matching TRBD2. J lost 9 bases, V lost 0 bases, and 9 bases had no gene match. Per germline, CDR1 LNHNV and CDR2 YYDKDF (reference sequence). This CDR3 contains 15 residues. The CDR3 coding sequence is TGTGCCACCAGCAGAGATGAAGTAGCGGGAGTAGGGCAGTACTTC. Encoded protein: CATSRDEVAGVGQYF.

J is TRBJ1-2 and V is TRBV2, with 7 bases matching TRBD1. Germline CDR1 is SNHLY and CDR2 is FYNNEI. CDR3 length equals 12 residues. J lost 6 bases, V lost 3 bases, and 1 base had no gene match. CDR3 sequence (DNA): TGTGCCAGCAGTGACCAGGGGGATGGCTACACCTTC. This encodes CASSDQGDGYTF.

Ten or more counts support this clonotype. The genes are TRBV6-1 and TRBJ2-7; unclear D gene. V lost 8 bases and J 9 bases, leaving 20 bases between the germline ends. The CDR3 sequence is 13 residues long. Germline V gene lookup returns CDR1 MNHNS and CDR2 SASEGT. Here the CDR3 DNA reads TGTGCCAGCCTTAGCCCCGGGTTAAGCCGGCAGTACTTC. This codes for CASLSPGLSRQYF.

The sample holds a few counts of this clonotype. J is TRBJ1-2 and V is TRBV2, with TRBD1 matching over 9 bases. The CDR3 extends over 12 amino acids. CDR1 SNHLY and CDR2 FYNNEI come from the germline V gene. V shed 6 bases and J 4 bases; nucleotides not matched to a gene: 0. CDR3 residues: CASRDRGYGYTF. CDR3 in DNA: TGTGCCAGCAGGGACAGGGGCTATGGCTACACCTTC.

This clonotype was observed many times. J is TRBJ1-6 and V is TRBV4-2; 7 bases line up with TRBD1. The J segment lost 1 base and the V segment lost 6 bases, leaving 9 bases of the junction unmatched. The CDR3 sequence is 17 residues long. Germline CDR1 LGHNA, CDR2 YNFKEQ. The CDR3 loop reads CASSGGVQGSYNSPLHF. The CDR3 region has the DNA TGTGCCAGCAGTGGGGGGGTACAGGGGTCCTATAATTCACCCCTCCACTTT.

The genes are TRBV29-1 and TRBJ1-2; 8 nucleotides match TRBD1. Trimming cost V 6 bases and J 1 base; bases outside gene matches: 7. The CDR3 contains 14 residues. Germline V CDR1 and CDR2: SQVTM, ANQGSEA. CDR3 sequence (DNA): TGCAGCGTGGAGACCAGGGGGCTTAACTATGGCTACACCTTC. Protein product: CSVETRGLNYGYTF.

A note on this clonotype: This may stem from a read error, because a much larger clone lies one nucleotide away. The chain has TRBV9 and TRBJ2-3, with unresolved D. The CDR3 sequence is 14 residues long. CDR1 and CDR2 from the germline V gene are SGDLS and YYNGEE. CDR3 bases: TGTGCCAGCAGCGCCCTGGGCTTTACAGATACGCAGTGTTTT. This encodes CASSALGFTDTQCF.

A remark on this clonotype: The conserved final phenylalanine or tryptophan is absent from the CDR3, which likely points to a read error. The chain employs TRBV5-1 and TRBJ2-2; D is ambiguous. The CDR3 has 11 residues. Looked up from germline, CDR1 is SGHRS and CDR2 is YFSETQ. The CDR3 DNA is TGCGCCTGCAGCGACCCCGGGGAGCTGTTTTCT. Translating it yields CACSDPGELFS.

This clonotype was picked up many times. The rearrangement uses TRBV5-1 and TRBJ2-3; 9 bases match TRBD2. With V trimmed by 7 bases and J by 4 bases, 19 bases remained unmatched. Germline V CDR1 and CDR2: SGHRS, YFSETQ. The CDR3 is 18 amino acids. CDR3 in amino acids: CASATRGGGGAVADTQYF. CDR3 DNA sequence: TGCGCCAGCGCGACCCGGGGAGGCGGGGGGGCCGTGGCAGATACGCAGTATTTT.

In its sample, this clonotype was seen many times. The J gene is TRBJ2-7, the V gene TRBV20-1; TRBD1 is a possible D gene (6 bases). CDR3 length equals 16 residues. Germline CDR1 reads DFQATT; CDR2 reads SNEGSKA (reference sequence). V was trimmed by 0 bases and J by 0 bases, leaving 15 bases between them. The CDR3 DNA follows: TGCAGTGCTAGAGATCTTATCGCAGGGGCCTCCTACGAGCAGTACTTC. It codes for CSARDLIAGASYEQYF.

This clonotype was counted between two and nine times. The chain recombines TRBV7-2 with TRBJ2-5; D is undetermined. V was trimmed by 3 bases and J by 5 bases, leaving 4 bases between them. The V gene's germline CDR1 is SGHTA and CDR2 FQGNSA. This CDR3 contains 11 residues. The CDR3 loop reads CASSFSETQYF. Written as DNA, the CDR3 is TGTGCCAGCAGCTTCTCGGAGACCCAGTACTTC.

CDR3 sequence reads: CAISEREGSSSYEQYF. In DNA form, the CDR3 reads TGTGCCATCAGTGAGAGGGAAGGGTCTAGCTCCTACGAGCAGTACTTC. The chain carries TRBV10-3 and TRBJ2-7, with D hard to call. The germline gives CDR1 ENHRY, CDR2 SYGVKD. The ends were cut back, 2 bases at V and 0 bases at J, with 14 bases in the middle. The CDR3 runs 16 residues.

CDR3 sequence reads: CASWREKLFF. The DNA for the CDR3 is TGTGCCAGCTGGAGGGAGAAACTGTTTTTT. This chain joins TRBV7-9 and TRBJ1-4, with D uncertain. Between the trimmed V and J ends, which lost 8 bases and 11 bases, there was a span of 9 bases. The CDR3 has 10 residues. Germline V gives CDR1 SEHNR, CDR2 FQNEAQ (reference sequence).

This clonotype was counted at least ten times. This sequence joins TRBV7-2 and TRBJ2-7; D gene unclear. The CDR3 spans 12 residues. V lost 3 bases, J lost 5 bases, and 8 bases lay in between. The germline V gene has CDR1 SGHTA and CDR2 FQGNSA. CDR3 coding DNA: TGTGCCAGCAGCTTTCAACGCCACGAGCAGTACTTC. It yields the protein CASSFQRHEQYF.

This clonotype came up many times. The genes are TRBV6-2 or TRBV6-3 and TRBJ1-1; possibly TRBD1 for D (5 bases). The CDR3 has 13 residues. V lost 4 bases and J lost 5, with 11 bases in between. Germline CDR1 and CDR2: MNHEY and SVGEGT. The CDR3 region has the DNA TGTGCCAGCAGTTGGGGGGTGTGGACTGAAGCTTTCTTT. Amino acids: CASSWGVWTEAFF.